A single sample gave rise to the 9 T cell receptor delta chains below, sequenced in a study of DNA immune sequencing with unique molecular identifiers. A 32-plex genomic DNA assay used primers for all 8 TRDV and 4 TRDJ genes. The library had 12-nucleotide UMIs introduced over roughly 3 barcoding cycles, then a second adapter PCR. With CATT, TCRdb re-called clones from the multiplex PCR reads. The sample includes about 2,200 delta-chain clones, approximately 10% seen only once; the top ten take about 51%. Sequenced sample: gamma-delta T cells enriched from blood buffy coat, or unenriched PBMCs (not recorded which). The receptors were sampled from a human donor in good health.

The chain has TRDV1 and TRDJ1; D is uncertain. Since TCRdb gives no J gene, matching the DNA to germline was used here to assign it. CDR3 size: 17 residues. Trimming removed 0 bases from V and 0 bases from J, with 14 bases in between. The germline gives CDR1 TSWWSYY, CDR2 QGS. CDR3 in amino acids: CALGELNLFPYTDKLIF. In nucleotides, the CDR3 is TGTGCTCTTGGGGAACTGAACCTTTTCCCTTACACCGATAAACTCATCTTT.

This clone was seen a handful of times. CDR3 loop: CALGNFFLFPYWGPRLAYTDKLIF. In nucleotides, the CDR3 is TGTGCTCTTGGGAACTTCTTCCTATTCCCGTACTGGGGGCCCCGGTTGGCGTACACCGATAAACTCATCTTT. The chain uses TRDV1 and TRDJ1, with D possibly matching TRDD3 (8 bases). No J gene is reported in TCRdb; it was inferred here by comparing the DNA with germline. V was trimmed by 5 bases and J by 0 bases, leaving 40 bases between them. CDR3 length: 24 amino acids. Germline CDR1 and CDR2: TSWWSYY and QGS.

This clone has a handful of counts. The gene calls are TRDV1 and TRDJ1; the match to TRDD3 covers 12 bases. The J gene was missing in TCRdb and was found by matching the end of the DNA to germline. The J segment lost 3 bases and the V segment lost 1 base, leaving 21 bases of the junction unmatched. CDR1 is TSWWSYY, CDR2 QGS, per germline. This CDR3 comprises 22 residues. The chain's CDR3 is CALGEHKSLNWGIPVVADKLIF. In DNA, the CDR3 is TGTGCTCTTGGGGAACATAAGTCCCTAAACTGGGGGATACCTGTCGTCGCCGATAAACTCATCTTT.

This clone is medium-sized by share. The sample contains more than one DNA sequence encoding this CDR3. The chain links TRDV1 to TRDJ1; TRDD3 aligns across 13 bases. The J gene, absent from TCRdb, was called here by matching the DNA to germline. The V gene end was trimmed by 1 base and the J gene end by 9 bases; junction bases not matched to a gene: 32. The CDR3 extends over 24 amino acids. The germline gives CDR1 TSWWSYY, CDR2 QGS. The CDR3 nucleotides read TGTGCTCTTGGGGAACGCTGGCTTCCGAAGGGCGTGTACTGGGGGATACGCGGATCGACTCAACTCATCTTT. Translating gives CALGERWLPKGVYWGIRGSTQLIF.

As regards this clone: The protein given by TCRdb reflects a much larger clone and differs at residue 16 from this DNA's translation, likely from a read error; the protein shown is the DNA's translation. V gene TRDV2 combines with J gene TRDJ3, with a possible D match to TRDD3 (5 bases). The CDR3 is 20 amino acids. Germline values: CDR1 GEAIGNYY, CDR2 EKD. CDR3 sequence reads: CACDTLGTTNGSWDTQQMFF. As DNA, the CDR3 is TGTGCCTGTGACACCTTGGGGACCACGAACGGCTCCTGGGACACCCAACAGATGTTTTTC.

A note on this clone: It differs at one base from a far larger clone, so likely a read error. Other DNA sequences of this sample code for an identical CDR3. The chain is built from TRDV2 and TRDJ3; TRDD3 might be the D (5 bases). The germline CDR1 and CDR2 sequences are GEAIGNYY and EKD. V was pared by 1 base and J by 0 bases, with 15 bases between. The CDR3 spans 19 residues. CDR3 nucleotide sequence: TGTGCCTGTGACACGGGGGGGCTAAGGAGCTCCTGGGACACCCGACAGATGTTTTTC. Encoded protein: CACDTGGLRSSWDTRQMFF.

V and J are TRDV1 and TRDJ1, with D tentatively TRDD2 (5 bases). The V end lost 1 base, the J end lost 0 bases, and 24 bases lay between the germline ends. CDR1 is TSWWSYY, CDR2 QGS, per germline. CDR3 size: 20 residues. In nucleotides, the CDR3 is TGTGCTCTTGGGGAACAAATCCCAGACTTCCCACCGATATACACCGATAAACTCATCTTT. This translates into CALGEQIPDFPPIYTDKLIF.

The V and J genes are TRDV2 and TRDJ1, with TRDD3 matching over 7 bases. The CDR3 has 18 amino acids. CDR1 and CDR2 (germline): GEAIGNYY, EKD. J gave up 1 base and V 3 bases, and 16 bases lay outside the gene matches. CDR3 sequence (DNA): TGTGCCTGTGACGCGTACTGGGGATCCCACTTTGGCACCGATAAACTCATCTTT. This translates into CACDAYWGSHFGTDKLIF.

Regarding this clone: The protein held in TCRdb is that of a much larger clone and does not match this DNA's translation at residue 15, likely because of a read error; the protein shown is translated from the DNA. The J gene is TRDJ3, the V gene TRDV2; D might be TRDD3 (5 bases). The CDR3 has 20 amino acids. Looked up from germline, CDR1 is GEAIGNYY and CDR2 is EKD. CDR3 coding DNA: TGTGCCTGTGACACCGTACTGACCTTAGGGAGCTCCTGGGACAACCGACAGATGTTTTTC. Translated: CACDTVLTLGSSWDNRQMFF.